This T cell receptor (beta chain) was identified in a study of molecular identifiers for immune sequencing clone quantification. Study-level background: Five aliquots were made in replicates from the RNA of approximately 20,000 or 98,000 naive CD8 cells, and four were sequenced.

Previously described methods and listed TCR primers produced bulk TCR libraries. TCRdb used MiXCR to reprocess the PCR reads, holding one entry per CDR3 protein. Of about 640,000 distinct CDR3 sequences in the sample, just under 20% were seen once. The sample holds many counts of this clonotype. The target antigen is unknown. General observations from the study: Naive cells had under 1% of molecules in clones above 20 RNA copies, effectors over 99%.

Looked up from germline, CDR1 is SGHRS and CDR2 is YFSETQ. The CDR3 runs to 16 residues. Losses at the gene ends were 2 bases for V and 1 base for J; bases not matched to a gene: 7. A CD8+CD4-CCR7+CD45RA+ gate was used to sort naive CD8 T cells. The receptor's source is a human donor in good health. Some libraries in this study had Jurkat cell RNA spiked in. Sequenced sample: naive CD8+ T cells from blood, with Jurkat cell RNA spiked in. Sample subset: FACS-sorted CD8+CD4-CCR7+CD45RA+ naive T cells. The chain has TRBV5-1 and TRBJ2-7, with 9 bases that match TRBD1. The CDR3 DNA reads TGCGCCAGCAGCTTATCACCGGGACAGGGATCCTACGAGCAGTACTTC. Protein product: CASSLSPGQGSYEQYF. The variable domain in full, completed from reference TRBV5-1 and TRBJ2-7, reads KAGVTQTPRYLIKTRGQQVTLSCSPISGHRSVSWYQQTPGQGLQFLFEYFSETQRNKGNFPGRFSGRQFSNSRSEMNVSTLELGDSALYLCASSLSPGQGSYEQYFGPGTRLTVT.